The 2 T cell receptor beta chains in this list originate from one sample, sequenced in a study of blood T cell repertoires in COVID-19. The protocol was immunoSEQ multiplex PCR, while the TCRdb copy is restricted to in-frame clones and leaves out a portion. The sample has 200,000 to 250,000 clones; roughly four fifths are singletons. Sequences were obtained from peripheral blood. The receptor set was obtained from an elderly woman with COVID-19, enrolled during active disease.

CDR3 protein: CATSIDRQRPQHF. Written as DNA, the CDR3 is TGTGCCACCAGCATAGACAGACAACGGCCCCAGCATTTT. This rearrangement joins TRBV15 to TRBJ1-5; TRBD1 is a possible D gene (5 bases). V was cut by 4 bases and J by 9 bases, with 13 bases left in between. Germline V gene data show CDR1 as LNHNV and CDR2 as YYDKDF (reference sequence). The CDR3 has 13 residues.

The V and J genes are TRBV3-1 (or the pseudogene TRBV3-2) and TRBJ2-1; maybe TRBD2 (7 bases). Germline-derived CDR1 and CDR2 are LGHDT and YNNKEL (reference sequence). The CDR3 runs to 15 residues. Trimming stripped 6 bases from V and 9 bases from J, with 21 bases between. The CDR3 spells CASSPGAGARGEQFF. For the CDR3, the DNA is TGTGCCAGCAGTCCCGGGGCGGGGGCGCGGGGTGAGCAGTTCTTC.